This record covers a single T cell receptor (beta chain). This sample stems from a study of cytomegalovirus exposure and HLA in healthy donors. This cohort consisted of healthy bone marrow donors. The PCR was carried out with 60 Vbeta primers and 13 Jbeta primers. Libraries were prepared by immunoSEQ multiplex PCR; TCRdb keeps only in-frame clonotypes and omits some of them. Altogether fewer than 250,000 clones are present, about 70% being singletons, with the ten largest covering roughly 1.9%. The TCR sequence derives from a woman aged 25-40 years in good health and CMV-seronegative. The sample comprised PBMCs.

DNA of the CDR3: TGTGCCAGCAGCTTGGGACTAGGATTGAACGAGCAGTACTTC. Protein product: CASSLGLGLNEQYF. The gene calls are TRBV7-3 and TRBJ2-7, with TRBD2 matching 8 bases. Germline CDR1 SGHTA, CDR2 FQGTGA. V trimming: 3 bases; J trimming: 5 bases; junction bases outside the gene matches: 6. The CDR3 contains 14 residues.